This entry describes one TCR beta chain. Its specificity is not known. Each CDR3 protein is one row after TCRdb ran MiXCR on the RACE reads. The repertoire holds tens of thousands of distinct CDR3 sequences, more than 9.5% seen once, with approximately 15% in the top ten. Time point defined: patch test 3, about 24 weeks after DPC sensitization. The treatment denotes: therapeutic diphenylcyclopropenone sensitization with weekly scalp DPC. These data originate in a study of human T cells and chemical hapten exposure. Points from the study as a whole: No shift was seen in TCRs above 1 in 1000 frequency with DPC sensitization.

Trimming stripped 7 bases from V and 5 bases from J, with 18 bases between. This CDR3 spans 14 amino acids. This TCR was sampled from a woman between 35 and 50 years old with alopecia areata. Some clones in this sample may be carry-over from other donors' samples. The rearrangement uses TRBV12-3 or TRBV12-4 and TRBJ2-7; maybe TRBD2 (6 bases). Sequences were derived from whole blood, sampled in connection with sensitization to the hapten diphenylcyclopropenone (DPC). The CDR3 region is CASTKRAGTHEQYF. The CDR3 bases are TGTGCCAGCACCAAAAGGGCGGGGACCCACGAGCAGTACTTC.